This entry lists 18 T cell receptor beta chains sequenced from one sample in a study of cytomegalovirus exposure and HLA in healthy donors. PCR amplification relied on 60 Vbeta primers (plus 13 Jbeta primers). Data came from immunoSEQ multiplex PCR; TCRdb stores just in-frame clones and leaves some out. The sample lists approximately 280,000 clones; 86% were seen once. Sequencing was carried out using PBMCs. The receptors derive from a man aged 40-49 years in good health and CMV-seropositive.

The rearrangement joins TRBV19 to TRBJ2-6, with D perhaps matching TRBD1 (5 bases). V was clipped by 1 base and J by 0 bases, with 10 bases between them. CDR3 size: 17 residues. CDR1 is LNHDA and CDR2 is SQIVND in the germline V gene (reference sequence). DNA of the CDR3: TGTGCCAGTAGTATAGGCGGCAGGGCCTCTGGGGCCAACGTCCTGACTTTC. Translating gives CASSIGGRASGANVLTF.

The chain joins TRBV13 to TRBJ2-7, with D possibly TRBD1 on 7 matching bases. V was clipped by 1 base and J by 6 bases, with 16 bases between them. CDR1 is PRHDT and CDR2 is FYEKMQ in the germline V gene (reference sequence). This CDR3 region has 15 residues. CDR3 sequence (DNA): TGTGCCAGCAGCTTAGAGGGTCAGGGGGGTTCCGAGCAGTACTTC. Translation gives CASSLEGQGGSEQYF.

This chain uses TRBV5-6 with TRBJ2-1; TRBD2 matches 7 bases. CDR3 length: 16 amino acids. J was trimmed by 7 bases and V by 0 bases; bases with no gene match: 10. The germline gives CDR1 SGHDT, CDR2 YYEEEE. CDR3 protein: CASSLGSLAEGNEQFF. The CDR3 DNA reads as TGTGCCAGCAGCTTGGGGTCTCTAGCGGAGGGGAATGAGCAGTTCTTC.

V usage is TRBV18 and J usage is TRBJ2-6; weak D call: TRBD1 (6 bases). This CDR3 has 15 amino acids. Germline-derived CDR1 and CDR2 are KGHSH and LQKENI. V shed 3 bases and J shed 2 bases, with 8 bases lying between them. The CDR3 is CASSPEGAGANVLTF. CDR3 nucleotides: TGTGCCAGCTCACCCGAGGGGGCTGGGGCCAACGTCCTGACTTTC.

By frequency in the sample, this clone is large. The rearrangement uses TRBV6-5 and TRBJ1-2, with D possibly being TRBD1 (5 bases). Germline-derived CDR1 and CDR2 are MNHEY and SVGAGI. Trimming cost V 2 bases and J 5 bases, with 12 bases left between them. The CDR3 has 14 amino acids. In DNA form, the CDR3 reads TGTGCCAGCAGTTACGGGGCAGACAAGTATGGCTACACCTTC. Its protein is CASSYGADKYGYTF.

The rearrangement uses TRBV7-2 and TRBJ2-5, with TRBD2 as a possible D gene (6 bases). CDR3 length equals 11 residues. Trimming stripped 2 bases from V and 11 bases from J, with 9 bases between. Germline CDR1 reads SGHTA; CDR2 reads FQGNSA. Here the CDR3 DNA reads TGTGCCAGCAGCTTAATGGCGGGGCAGTACTTC. The encoded protein is CASSLMAGQYF.

The chain carries TRBV6-1 and TRBJ2-1; TRBD1 aligns across 9 bases. Germline assignment: CDR1 MNHNS and CDR2 SASEGT. The CDR3 length is 14 residues. J gave up 3 bases and V 6 bases, and 3 bases lay outside the gene matches. As DNA, the CDR3 is TGTGCCAGCAGACCGGGACAGGGCTACAATGAGCAGTTCTTC. Its protein is CASRPGQGYNEQFF.

This clone was seen only once. V usage is TRBV6-5 and J usage is TRBJ2-3; no reliable D call. Germline CDR1 MNHEY, CDR2 SVGAGI. The CDR3 loop spans 15 amino acids. V was clipped by 6 bases and J by 1 base, with 14 bases between them. The CDR3 spells CASRPTYLGTDTQYF. CDR3 coding DNA: TGTGCCAGCAGACCCACCTACCTTGGCACAGATACGCAGTATTTT.

The gene calls are TRBV7-3 and TRBJ2-1; 7 bases match TRBD2. The germline V gene encodes CDR1 SGHTA and CDR2 FQGTGA. Losses at the gene ends were 5 bases for V and 7 bases for J; bases not matched to a gene: 11. The CDR3 is 15 residues long. DNA for the CDR3: TGTGCCAGCAGCAGACCCGGGACTACCTTAAATGAGCAGTTCTTC. Translation: CASSRPGTTLNEQFF.

This clone appeared once. CDR3 DNA: TGTGCCAGCAGCCAAGGAGTCCACGAGCAGTACTTC. Protein sequence: CASSQGVHEQYF. The J gene is TRBJ2-7, the V gene TRBV27; D unclear. The CDR3 loop spans 12 amino acids. The ends were cut back, 6 bases at V and 5 bases at J, with 11 bases in the middle. Germline V CDR1 and CDR2: MNHEY, SMNVEV (reference sequence).

V is TRBV27 and J is TRBJ2-7; D possibly corresponds to TRBD1 (6 bases). Germline CDR1 and CDR2: MNHEY and SMNVEV (reference sequence). V lost 7 bases to trimming and J lost 2 bases, with 15 bases between them. This CDR3 comprises 14 residues. CDR3 sequence (DNA): TGTGCCAGCACCTCGGGACACCCCACCTACGAGCAGTACTTC. Protein: CASTSGHPTYEQYF.

This sequence joins TRBV30 and TRBJ1-5; possible D gene TRBD1, 5 bases. V was clipped by 2 bases and J by 5 bases, with 10 bases between them. Germline CDR1 and CDR2: GTSNPN and SVGIG (reference sequence). This CDR3 has 13 residues. The CDR3 nucleotides read TGTGCCTGGAGTACAAGGGGTGATCAGCCCCAGCATTTT. This codes for CAWSTRGDQPQHF. The whole variable domain, filled in from reference TRBV30 and TRBJ1-5, reads SQTIHQWPATLVQPVGSPLSLECTVEGTSNPNLYWYRQAAGRGLQLLFYSVGIGQISSEVPQNLSASRPQDRQFILSSKKLLLSDSGFYLCAWSTRGDQPQHFGDGTRLSIL.

The V gene is TRBV6-5, the J gene TRBJ2-1, with D maybe TRBD2 (5 bases). Trimming left V 5 bases short and J 6 bases short, with 11 bases between. Germline CDR1 reads MNHEY; CDR2 reads SVGAGI. The CDR3 sequence is 13 residues long. Here the CDR3 reads CASSSAGGNEQFF. In nucleotides, the CDR3 is TGTGCCAGCAGTAGCGCGGGCGGCAATGAGCAGTTCTTC.

This chain joins TRBV6-9 and TRBJ2-3; 14 nucleotides align to TRBD2. The CDR3 consists of 16 residues. Per germline, CDR1 MNHGY and CDR2 SVAAGI. V was pared by 4 bases and J by 3 bases, with 3 bases of the junction left unmatched. DNA of the CDR3: TGTGCCAGCAGTTCCGGGACTAGCGGGAGTACAGATACGCAGTATTTT. Translating it yields CASSSGTSGSTDTQYF.

The chain joins TRBV7-6 to TRBJ1-2; 8 nucleotides agree with TRBD1. J gave up 5 bases and V 5 bases, and 16 bases lay outside the gene matches. This CDR3 has 17 amino acids. Germline V gene sequence: CDR1 SGHVS, CDR2 FNYEAQ. The CDR3 DNA sequence: TGTGCCAGCAGCCCCGGGGCAGGGGGCGCGATAAAGTATGGCTACACCTTC. Protein: CASSPGAGGAIKYGYTF. The full variable domain, in which reference TRBV7-6 and TRBJ1-2 provide the parts outside the CDR3, is GAGVSQSPRYKVTKRGQDVALRCDPISGHVSLYWYRQALGQGPEFLTYFNYEAQQDKSGLPNDRFSAERPEGSISTLTIQRTEQRDSAMYRCASSPGAGGAIKYGYTFGSGTRLTVV.

This clone was counted only a few times. This chain connects TRBV13 to TRBJ1-4; D possibly corresponds to TRBD1 (5 bases). CDR1 is PRHDT, CDR2 FYEKMQ, per germline (reference sequence). The V end was cut by 5 bases, the J end by 10 bases, with 17 bases between. The CDR3 consists of 14 residues. The CDR3 loop reads CASSTLGGVGKLFF. CDR3 nucleotide sequence: TGTGCCAGCAGCACTCTCGGGGGGGTTGGAAAACTGTTTTTT.

As concerns this clone: At one end the junction does not follow the germline gene, possibly because of a read error. The chain employs TRBV7-9 and TRBJ2-7; maybe TRBD2 (5 bases). The V gene's germline CDR1 is SEHNR and CDR2 FQNEAQ (reference sequence). The CDR3 spans 14 residues. In DNA, the CDR3 is TGTTCCAGCAGCTTAACGGGGAATCCCTACGAGCAGTACTTC. Translation gives CSSSLTGNPYEQYF.

This chain joins TRBV25-1 and TRBJ1-5, with 7 nucleotides matching TRBD1. CDR1 is MGHDK, CDR2 SYGVNS, per germline. The ends lost 6 bases at V and 6 bases at J; junction bases unmatched: 2. This CDR3 is 12 amino acids long. Here the CDR3 reads CASRGGSQPQHF. CDR3 nucleotide sequence: TGTGCCAGCAGAGGGGGCAGTCAGCCCCAGCATTTT. The full variable domain, rest sourced from reference TRBV25-1 and TRBJ1-5, is EADIYQTPRYLVIGTGKKITLECSQTMGHDKMYWYQQDPGMELHLIHYSYGVNSTEKGDLSSESTVSRIRTEHFPLTLESARPSHTSQYLCASRGGSQPQHFGDGTRLSIL.